The clone carrying this T cell receptor (beta chain) came up many times. These data are taken from a study of T-cell reconstitution after alpha-beta-depleted transplantation in children. Unique molecular identifiers tagged the TCRbeta library. TCRdb recomputed calls from the PCR reads with MiXCR, one row per CDR3 protein. The sample comprises roughly 15,000 distinct CDR3 sequences, 4.5% to 6.5% of which are singletons, and about 6.3% rests with the top ten. The material sequenced was PBMCs, taken before TCRalphabeta/CD19-depleted stem cell transplant. This TCR was recovered from a boy younger than 18 with acute lymphoblastic leukemia, due to receive a stem cell transplant.

The CDR3 here is CASSLRSNQPQHF. The CDR3 DNA sequence: TGTGCCAGCAGTTTAAGGAGCAATCAGCCCCAGCATTTT. The chain employs TRBV27 and TRBJ1-5, with D unresolved. The V gene's germline CDR1 is MNHEY and CDR2 SMNVEV (reference sequence). CDR3 length equals 13 residues. Deletions cut 2 bases from V and 1 base from J, with 3 bases between.